A selection of T cell receptor beta chains follows, all from one sample in a study of T cells in Graves' hyperthyroidism and ophthalmopathy. TCRdb reprocessed the multiplex PCR reads via MiXCR and lists one record per CDR3 protein. This sample yields roughly 380,000 distinct CDR3 sequences, of which roughly 19% are seen a single time; 3% to 4% belongs to the top ten. The sample was blood. The receptors were sampled from a woman between 18 and 29 years old with Graves' hyperthyroidism. Both conserved end residues are part of each CDR3. D genes are given only for firm matches. Not all rows give a size; the values are once, few, many and, for expanded clones, a class.

CDR3 protein,CDR3 DNA,J gene,V gene,CDR3 length,D gene,clone size
CASSPWGLAGSYEQYF,TGTGCCAGCAGTCCGTGGGGACTAGCGGGCTCCTACGAGCAGTACTTC,TRBJ2-7,TRBV12-3/TRBV12-4,16,TRBD2,.
CASSPLGRQTYEQYF,TGTGCCAGCAGCCCGCTAGGACGGCAGACCTACGAGCAGTACTTC,TRBJ2-7,TRBV4-2,15,.,.
CASSPGFGGTQYF,TGTGCCAGCAGCCCGGGATTCGGAGGGACCCAGTACTTC,TRBJ2-5,TRBV3-1,13,.,many
CAWSEGTGIYEQYF,TGTGCCTGGAGTGAGGGGACAGGGATCTACGAGCAGTACTTC,TRBJ2-7,TRBV30,14,TRBD1,many
CASSMGGNTEAFF,TGTGCCAGCAGCATGGGAGGGAACACTGAAGCTTTCTTT,TRBJ1-1,TRBV7-3,13,.,many
CASSSTGSPQETQYF,TGTGCCAGCAGTTCAACAGGGAGCCCCCAAGAGACCCAGTACTTC,TRBJ2-5,TRBV6-5,15,.,many
CASIKTGGYVQHF,TGTGCCAGTATAAAGACAGGGGGATACGTCCAGCATTTT,TRBJ1-5,TRBV6-2/TRBV6-3,13,TRBD1,many
CASSRQGGRSGELFF,TGTGCCAGCAGCCGTCAGGGGGGAAGGTCCGGGGAGCTGTTTTTT,TRBJ2-2,TRBV7-3,15,.,.
CSARGQGVSSYNEQFF,TGCAGTGCTAGAGGCCAGGGGGTTAGCTCCTACAATGAGCAGTTCTTC,TRBJ2-1,TRBV20-1,16,TRBD1,few
CASSLGDRDQETQYF,TGTGCCAGCAGCTTAGGGGACAGGGACCAAGAGACCCAGTACTTC,TRBJ2-5,TRBV13,15,TRBD1,many
CATSRRGNEQYF,TGTGCCACCAGCAGACGGGGTAACGAGCAGTACTTC,TRBJ2-7,TRBV15,12,.,many
CATSVGAGRVQETQYF,TGTGCCACCAGCGTCGGTGCAGGGAGGGTCCAAGAGACCCAGTACTTC,TRBJ2-5,TRBV15,16,TRBD2,many